The 22 T cell receptor beta chains reported below all come from one sample, sequenced in a study of cytotoxic CD8 clonotypes in ibrutinib-treated CLL. Libraries were prepared by immunoSEQ multiplex PCR; TCRdb keeps only in-frame clonotypes and omits some of them. The sample includes around 26,000 clones, over 55% seen only once; the top ten take about half. This material consisted of PBMCs, taken after 12 months of ibrutinib treatment. The receptor source for this set is a human donor with chronic lymphocytic leukemia.

The rearrangement joins TRBV11-3 to TRBJ2-2, with D hard to call. The germline V gene encodes CDR1 SGHNT and CDR2 YENEEA. The CDR3 is made up of 15 amino acids. With 0 bases removed from V and 5 bases from J, the gap between germline ends came to 10 bases. CDR3 sequence (DNA): TGTGCCAGCAGCTTAGACTCAGGCAGGACCGGGGAGCTGTTTTTT. Its translation is CASSLDSGRTGELFF. The full variable domain, with the rest looked up from reference TRBV11-3 and TRBJ2-2, is EAGVVQSPRYKIIEKKQPVAFWCNPISGHNTLYWYLQNLGQGPELLIRYENEEAVDDSQLPKDRFSAERLKGVDSTLKIQPAELGDSAVYLCASSLDSGRTGELFFGEGSRLTVL.

The rearrangement joins TRBV27 to TRBJ2-7; D gene ambiguous. Trimming cost V 5 bases and J 0 bases, with 8 bases left between them. Germline V lookup: CDR1 MNHEY, CDR2 SMNVEV (reference sequence). This CDR3 spans 13 amino acids. DNA for the CDR3: TGTGCCAGCAGTCCAGGCCTCTCCTACGAGCAGTACTTC. Encoded protein: CASSPGLSYEQYF.

The chain links TRBV9 to TRBJ2-6, with D hard to call. Germline CDR1 and CDR2: SGDLS and YYNGEE. The CDR3 length is 18 residues. Trimming stripped 0 bases from V and 0 bases from J, with 13 bases between. Here the CDR3 reads CASSVVPSLGSGANVLTF. Here the CDR3 DNA reads TGTGCCAGCAGCGTAGTGCCCTCGCTGGGCTCTGGGGCCAACGTCCTGACTTTC.

The rearrangement joins TRBV10-3 to TRBJ1-4, with D perhaps matching TRBD1 (6 bases). Germline V CDR1 and CDR2: ENHRY, SYGVKD. V gave up 2 bases and J gave up 5 bases, with 12 bases separating them. The CDR3 has 15 residues. CDR3 in amino acids: CAISEEGGTNEKLFF. CDR3 DNA sequence: TGTGCCATCAGTGAGGAGGGGGGAACGAATGAAAAACTGTTTTTT.

A few counts support this clone. An end of the junction does not agree with germline; a read error may underlie this. V is TRBV9 and J is TRBJ1-3, with D perhaps TRBD1 (6 bases). CDR1 and CDR2 from the germline V gene are SGDLS and YYNGEE. The CDR3 runs to 15 residues. This chain's CDR3 is CASSGSARGGNTVYF. The CDR3 coding sequence is TGTGCCAGCAGCGGCTCGGCCCGAGGGGGAAACACCGTATATTTT.

The chain couples TRBV5-4 to TRBJ2-3; 11 bases line up with TRBD2. Germline CDR1 and CDR2: SGHNT and YYREEE (reference sequence). V lost 1 base, J lost 1 base, and 5 bases stayed unmatched. The CDR3 is made up of 17 amino acids. The DNA of the CDR3 is TGTGCCAGCAGCTTGTTAGCGGGGGGGCTCGGCACAGATACGCAGTATTTT. Its protein is CASSLLAGGLGTDTQYF.

The chain is built from TRBV27 and TRBJ1-3; the D is unclear. The germline gives CDR1 MNHEY, CDR2 SMNVEV (reference sequence). The CDR3 is 15 amino acids. Trimming stripped 0 bases from V and 0 bases from J, with 6 bases between. The CDR3 is CASSLSWASGNTIYF. CDR3 in DNA: TGTGCCAGCAGTTTATCGTGGGCCTCTGGAAACACCATATATTTT.

This chain links TRBV7-3 with TRBJ2-3, with D possibly TRBD1 on 6 matching bases. CDR1 is SGHTA and CDR2 is FQGTGA in the germline V gene. This CDR3 region has 14 residues. Deletions cut 6 bases from V and 6 bases from J, with 16 bases between. The CDR3 nucleotides read TGTGCCAGCAGTCCGGCCAGGGGCGTGGATACGCAGTATTTT. It codes for CASSPARGVDTQYF. Complete variable domain (other parts from reference TRBV7-3 and TRBJ2-3): GAGVSQTPSNKVTEKGKYVELRCDPISGHTALYWYRQSLGQGPEFLIYFQGTGAADDSGLPNDRFFAVRPEGSVSTLKIQRTERGDSAVYLCASSPARGVDTQYFGPGTRLTVL.

The V and J genes are TRBV11-2 and TRBJ2-7; perhaps TRBD2 as D (5 bases). This CDR3 spans 14 amino acids. Trimming shortened V by 1 base and J by 4 bases, and 11 bases separated the two germline ends. Germline loops: CDR1 SGHAT, CDR2 FQNNGV. DNA for the CDR3: TGTGCCAGCAGCTTAGGGGAGAGGCGGTACGAGCAGTACTTC. It specifies CASSLGERRYEQYF.

The V and J genes are TRBV19 and TRBJ1-6; TRBD1 aligns across 11 bases. Germline-derived CDR1 and CDR2 are LNHDA and SQIVND (reference sequence). The J segment lost 10 bases and the V segment lost 3 bases, leaving 2 bases of the junction unmatched. This CDR3 is built from 14 residues. This CDR3 is CASSIRTGGSPLHF. In nucleotides, the CDR3 is TGTGCCAGTAGTATCCGGACAGGGGGCTCACCCCTCCACTTT.

The rearrangement uses TRBV7-2 and TRBJ2-2; D gene unclear. Germline CDR1 is SGHTA and CDR2 is FQGNSA. V lost 0 bases, J lost 8 bases, and 13 bases lay in between. The CDR3 loop spans 15 amino acids. CDR3 in amino acids: CASSLASNPGGELFF. In nucleotides, the CDR3 is TGTGCCAGCAGCTTAGCCTCTAACCCTGGAGGGGAGCTGTTTTTT.

The sample holds many counts of this clone. The rearrangement links TRBV30 to TRBJ1-1, with D possibly matching TRBD1 (6 bases). The V gene's germline CDR1 is GTSNPN and CDR2 SVGIG (reference sequence). The ends were cut back, 3 bases at V and 4 bases at J, with 15 bases in the middle. The length of the CDR3 is 14 residues. This CDR3 is CAWRPTGMTTEAFF. The CDR3 coding sequence is TGTGCCTGGAGGCCCACAGGGATGACCACTGAAGCTTTCTTT.

CDR3 nucleotide sequence: TGTGCCAGCAGTTTCTTAGGGCAGGGTGAAGGGGAGACCCAGTACTTC. Translated, it gives CASSFLGQGEGETQYF. The rearrangement joins TRBV27 to TRBJ2-5; D might be TRBD1 (5 bases). Germline values: CDR1 MNHEY, CDR2 SMNVEV (reference sequence). Trimming pared 3 bases from V and 5 bases from J, leaving 19 bases between. CDR3 length: 16 residues.

CDR3 coding DNA: TGTGCCAGCAGCCGCTACAGGGGTCAGGCAGATACGCAGTATTTT. Translated: CASSRYRGQADTQYF. The rearrangement links TRBV6-6 to TRBJ2-3, with TRBD1 matching over 7 bases. The CDR3 length is 15 residues. Germline V gene sequence: CDR1 MNHNY, CDR2 SVGAGI (reference sequence). V lost 6 bases to trimming and J lost 4 bases; unmatched junction nucleotides: 10.

This chain connects TRBV28 to TRBJ1-3, with D perhaps TRBD1 (6 bases). The CDR3 extends over 16 amino acids. V was pared by 8 bases and J by 1 base, with 18 bases between. Germline loops: CDR1 MDHEN, CDR2 SYDVKM. Here the CDR3 reads CASFSQGVVSGNTIYF. The DNA for the CDR3 is TGTGCCAGCTTCTCACAGGGAGTAGTTTCTGGAAACACCATATATTTT.

This clone was seen a handful of times. This chain joins TRBV5-1 and TRBJ1-4, with D unclear. The CDR3 length is 13 residues. V was cut by 4 bases and J by 7 bases, with 11 bases left in between. Germline V gene lookup returns CDR1 SGHRS and CDR2 YFSETQ. The CDR3 DNA reads TGCGCCAGCAGCCCCGAGGGCGGTGAAAAACTGTTTTTT. It specifies CASSPEGGEKLFF.

This clone was seen more than once but under ten times. The rearrangement joins TRBV19 to TRBJ1-6; no definite D call. V shed 5 bases and J shed 4 bases, with 15 bases lying between them. This CDR3 region has 16 residues. Germline V lookup: CDR1 LNHDA, CDR2 SQIVND (reference sequence). CDR3 DNA: TGTGCCAGTAGTGCCCGGGTGAGAGGGTATAATTCACCCCTCCACTTT. As protein: CASSARVRGYNSPLHF.

The chain employs TRBV9 and TRBJ1-1; D remains unclear. This CDR3 has 15 residues. CDR1 and CDR2 (germline): SGDLS, YYNGEE. V was trimmed by 4 bases and J by 2 bases, leaving 15 bases between them. The CDR3 reads CASSRILGFNTEAFF. DNA for the CDR3: TGTGCCAGCAGCCGGATCCTCGGGTTCAACACTGAAGCTTTCTTT.

This sequence joins TRBV30 and TRBJ2-2; TRBD2 matches at 7 bases. CDR3 length: 14 amino acids. Germline V CDR1 and CDR2: GTSNPN, SVGIG (reference sequence). After removal of 1 base from V and 8 bases from J, the junction contained 7 bases not matched to a gene. CDR3 sequence reads: CAWSGLAVGGELFF. The CDR3 DNA is TGTGCCTGGAGTGGGCTAGCGGTGGGGGGGGAGCTGTTTTTT.

The chain uses TRBV18 and TRBJ2-7; a possible D gene is TRBD1 (6 bases). Germline CDR1 and CDR2: KGHSH and LQKENI. Trimming took off 0 bases at V and 6 bases at J, with 12 bases between the two ends. This CDR3 is 14 amino acids long. The CDR3 region has the DNA TGTGCCAGCTCACCACCGAACAGGGCTGTCGAGCAGTACTTC. This codes for CASSPPNRAVEQYF.

This clone has a handful of counts. This rearrangement joins TRBV5-6 to TRBJ1-2; weak D call: TRBD1 (5 bases). The germline V and J ends were trimmed by 5 bases and 8 bases, with 16 bases remaining between them. This CDR3 region has 13 residues. Per the germline V gene, CDR1 is SGHDT and CDR2 is YYEEEE. CDR3 sequence: CASRPGAGEGYTF. The CDR3 DNA is TGTGCCAGCAGACCCGGGGCGGGGGAAGGCTACACCTTC.

The chain couples TRBV10-1 to TRBJ1-4; D is unresolved. The V and J ends lost 9 bases and 2 bases respectively, with 7 bases between them. Germline loops: CDR1 WNHNN, CDR2 SYGVQD (reference sequence). The CDR3 sequence is 12 residues long. The CDR3 nucleotides read TGCGCCAGGCGACGGACTAATGAAAAACTGTTTTTT. Translated, it gives CARRRTNEKLFF.